Listed here is a single T cell receptor (beta chain). The antigen remains unidentified. The primer mix had 60 Vbeta and 13 Jbeta primers. Assay used: immunoSEQ multiplex PCR; TCRdb lists only in-frame clones, some missing. The sample has approximately 59,000 clones; about 63% are singletons. The data originate from a study of cytomegalovirus exposure and HLA in healthy donors. General observations from the study: Some V segments could not be told apart, so they were left out, TRBV6-2 and TRBV6-3 among them. When a later analysis was performed, an Asian-associated ancestry cluster reportedly had fewer N-insertions than the approximately 680-donor mean. In a later analysis, specific HLA alleles were associated with 15,000 to 20,000 TCR beta sequences at a 0.05 false discovery rate. An analysis was carried out at a later point. It showed that HLA-associated TCR beta chains were more clonally expanded than equally common non-associated chains.

Trimming at V came to 6 bases and at J to 3 bases, leaving 11 bases not matched to a gene. CDR1 is MGHRA, CDR2 YSYEKL, per germline. This CDR3 has 15 residues. The chain carries TRBV4-1 and TRBJ2-7; TRBD1 matches at 7 bases. Material for sequencing was PBMCs. The TCR originated in a man aged 35 to 55 in good health and CMV-seropositive. Here the CDR3 reads CASSIAGGLYYEQYF. Written as DNA, the CDR3 is TGCGCCAGCAGTATCGCAGGGGGTCTCTACTACGAGCAGTACTTC.